The sequence of this TCR beta chain was determined in a study of T cells in Graves' hyperthyroidism and ophthalmopathy. As concerns this clonotype: Possible read error: a much larger clone is one base away.

This CDR3 has 15 amino acids. V dropped 9 bases and J dropped 1; count of bases not matched to a gene: 10. Germline values: CDR1 KGHDR, CDR2 SFDVKD. Researchers amplified the TCR beta CDR3 regions from RNA transcripts. First-round RT-PCR targeting the TCR CDR3 was performed with the HTBI primer set. MiXCR, run by TCRdb on the multiplex PCR reads, gives a single entry per CDR3 protein. The table records about 370,000 distinct CDR3 sequences, about 15% of them present only once. V gene TRBV24-1 combines with J gene TRBJ2-5; 7 positions agree with TRBD1. The sequenced sample was blood. The clonotype comes from a woman aged 55-69 years with Graves' ophthalmopathy. The CDR3 loop is CATGGWTGLQETQYF. The CDR3 DNA sequence: TGTGCCACCGGTGGCTGGACAGGCCTCCAAGAGACCCAGTACTTC.